This T cell receptor (beta chain) was observed in a study of tumor T cells in aggressive B-cell lymphoma. Repertoires were generated with immunoSEQ multiplex PCR, while TCRdb's copy carries only in-frame clones and drops some. The table shows about 3,900 clones, with about nine tenths occurring only once. V was cut by 4 bases and J by 4 bases, with 19 bases left in between. The CDR3 runs 16 residues. Germline V CDR1 and CDR2: SGHAT, FQDESV (reference sequence). This clonotype was obtained from an adult with diffuse large B cell lymphoma. Sequencing input: tumor tissue. The chain combines TRBV11-1 with TRBJ1-1; D ambiguous. This CDR3 reads CASSSTLAGLITEAFF. The CDR3 nucleotides are TGTGCCAGCAGCTCGACCTTAGCGGGTTTAATCACTGAAGCTTTCTTT.